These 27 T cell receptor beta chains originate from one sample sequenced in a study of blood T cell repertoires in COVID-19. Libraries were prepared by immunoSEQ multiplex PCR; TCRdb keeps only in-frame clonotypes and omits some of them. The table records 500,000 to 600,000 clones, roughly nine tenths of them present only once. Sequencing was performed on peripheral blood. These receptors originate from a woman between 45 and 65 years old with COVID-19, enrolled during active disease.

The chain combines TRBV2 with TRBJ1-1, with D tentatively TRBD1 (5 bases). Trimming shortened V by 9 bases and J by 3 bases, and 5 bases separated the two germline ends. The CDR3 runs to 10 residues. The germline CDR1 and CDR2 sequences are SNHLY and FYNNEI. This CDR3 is CARGDTEAFF. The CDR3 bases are TGTGCCAGAGGGGACACTGAAGCTTTCTTT.

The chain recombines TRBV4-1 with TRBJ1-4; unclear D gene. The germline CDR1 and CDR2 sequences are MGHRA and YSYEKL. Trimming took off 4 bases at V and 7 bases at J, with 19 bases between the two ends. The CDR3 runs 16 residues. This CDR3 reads CASSLSVGRNGEKLFF. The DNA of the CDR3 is TGCGCCAGCAGCCTTTCCGTGGGGAGGAATGGTGAAAAACTGTTTTTT.

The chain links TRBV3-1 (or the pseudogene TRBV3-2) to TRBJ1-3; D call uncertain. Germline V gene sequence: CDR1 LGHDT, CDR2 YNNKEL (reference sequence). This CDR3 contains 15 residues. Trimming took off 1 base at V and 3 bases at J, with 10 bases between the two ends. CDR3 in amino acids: CASSQVWLSGNTIYF. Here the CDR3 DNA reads TGTGCCAGCAGCCAAGTCTGGCTCAGTGGAAACACCATATATTTT.

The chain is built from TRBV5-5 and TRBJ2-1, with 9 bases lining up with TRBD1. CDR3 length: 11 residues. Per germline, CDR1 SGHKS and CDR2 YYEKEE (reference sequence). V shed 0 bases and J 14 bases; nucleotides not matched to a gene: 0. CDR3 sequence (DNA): TGTGCCAGCAGCTTGGGACAGGGGGAGTTCTTC. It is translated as CASSLGQGEFF.

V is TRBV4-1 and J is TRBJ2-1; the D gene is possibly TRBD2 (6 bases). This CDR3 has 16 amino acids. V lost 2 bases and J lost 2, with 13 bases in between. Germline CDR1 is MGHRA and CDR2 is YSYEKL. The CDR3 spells CASSQTRDFAYNEQFF. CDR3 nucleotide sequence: TGCGCCAGCAGCCAAACCCGGGACTTCGCCTACAATGAGCAGTTCTTC.

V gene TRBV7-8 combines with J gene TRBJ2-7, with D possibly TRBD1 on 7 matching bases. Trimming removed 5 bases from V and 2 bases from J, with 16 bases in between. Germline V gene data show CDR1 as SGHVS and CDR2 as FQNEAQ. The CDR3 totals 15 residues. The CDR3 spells CASSQNSGGTYEQYF. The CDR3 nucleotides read TGTGCCAGCAGCCAGAACTCAGGGGGGACCTACGAGCAGTACTTC.

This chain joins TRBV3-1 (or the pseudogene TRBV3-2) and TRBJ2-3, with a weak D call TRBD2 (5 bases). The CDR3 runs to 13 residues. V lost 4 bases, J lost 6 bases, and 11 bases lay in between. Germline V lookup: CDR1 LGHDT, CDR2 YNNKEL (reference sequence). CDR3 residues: CASSPVRGDTQYF. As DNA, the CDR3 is TGTGCCAGCAGCCCGGTACGAGGGGATACGCAGTATTTT.

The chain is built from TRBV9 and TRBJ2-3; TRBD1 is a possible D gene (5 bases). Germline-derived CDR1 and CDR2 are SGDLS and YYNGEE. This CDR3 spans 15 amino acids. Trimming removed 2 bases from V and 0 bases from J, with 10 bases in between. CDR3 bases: TGTGCCAGCAGCGTTACAGGTATAAGCACAGATACGCAGTATTTT. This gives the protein CASSVTGISTDTQYF.

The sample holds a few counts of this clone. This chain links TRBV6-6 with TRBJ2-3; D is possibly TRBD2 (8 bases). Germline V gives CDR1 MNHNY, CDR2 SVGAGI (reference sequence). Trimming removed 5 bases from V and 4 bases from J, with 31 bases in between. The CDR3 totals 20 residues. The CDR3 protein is CASSQTPLKPGGGVADTQYF. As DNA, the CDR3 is TGTGCCAGCAGTCAAACCCCGCTTAAGCCGGGAGGGGGCGTGGCAGATACGCAGTATTTT.

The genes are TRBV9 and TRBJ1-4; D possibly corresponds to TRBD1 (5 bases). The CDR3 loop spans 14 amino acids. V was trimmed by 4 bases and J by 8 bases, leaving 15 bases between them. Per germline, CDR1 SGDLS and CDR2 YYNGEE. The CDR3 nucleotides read TGTGCCAGCAGCCCCCGAGATCGGGGGGAAAAACTGTTTTTT. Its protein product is CASSPRDRGEKLFF.

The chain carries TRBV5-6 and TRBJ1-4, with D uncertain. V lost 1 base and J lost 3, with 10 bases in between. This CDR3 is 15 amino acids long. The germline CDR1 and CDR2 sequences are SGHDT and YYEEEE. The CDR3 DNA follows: TGTGCCAGCAGCTTGCGGGTACGACCTAATGAAAAACTGTTTTTT. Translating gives CASSLRVRPNEKLFF. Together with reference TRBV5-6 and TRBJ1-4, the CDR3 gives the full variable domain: DAGVTQSPTHLIKTRGQQVTLRCSPKSGHDTVSWYQQALGQGPQFIFQYYEEEERQRGNFPDRFSGHQFPNYSSELNVNALLLGDSALYLCASSLRVRPNEKLFFGSGTQLSVL.

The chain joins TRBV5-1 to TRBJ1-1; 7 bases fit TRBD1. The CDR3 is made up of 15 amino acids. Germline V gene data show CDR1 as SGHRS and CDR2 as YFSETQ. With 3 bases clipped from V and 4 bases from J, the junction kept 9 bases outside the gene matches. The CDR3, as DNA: TGCGCCAGCAGCTCTGCGACAGGGATGGGCACTGAAGCTTTCTTT. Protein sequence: CASSSATGMGTEAFF.

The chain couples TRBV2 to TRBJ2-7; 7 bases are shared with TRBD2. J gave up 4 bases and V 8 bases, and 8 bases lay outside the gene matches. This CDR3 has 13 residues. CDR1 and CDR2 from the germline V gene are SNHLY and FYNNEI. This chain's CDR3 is CASSGGWGYEQYF. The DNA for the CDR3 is TGTGCCAGCTCGGGGGGATGGGGGTACGAGCAGTACTTC.

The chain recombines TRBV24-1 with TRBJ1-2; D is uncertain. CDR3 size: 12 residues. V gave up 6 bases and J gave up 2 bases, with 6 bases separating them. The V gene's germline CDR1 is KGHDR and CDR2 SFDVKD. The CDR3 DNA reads TGTGCCACCAGTCAGTTGAACTATGGCTACACCTTC. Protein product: CATSQLNYGYTF.

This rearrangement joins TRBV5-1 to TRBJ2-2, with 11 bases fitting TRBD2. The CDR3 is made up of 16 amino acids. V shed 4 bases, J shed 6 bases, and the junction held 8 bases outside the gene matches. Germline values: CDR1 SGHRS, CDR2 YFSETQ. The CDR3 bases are TGCGCCAGCAGCGCCACTAGCGGGGGCAGCGCCGGGGAGCTGTTTTTT. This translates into CASSATSGGSAGELFF.

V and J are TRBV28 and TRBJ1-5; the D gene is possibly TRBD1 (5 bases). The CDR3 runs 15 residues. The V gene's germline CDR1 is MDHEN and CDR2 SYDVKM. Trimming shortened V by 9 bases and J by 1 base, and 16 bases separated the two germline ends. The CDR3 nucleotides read TGTGCCAGTCGACAGCGAGAAATCAGCAATCAGCCCCAGCATTTT. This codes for CASRQREISNQPQHF. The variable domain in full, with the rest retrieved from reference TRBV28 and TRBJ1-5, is DVKVTQSSRYLVKRTGEKVFLECVQDMDHENMFWYRQDPGLGLRLIYFSYDVKMKEKGDIPEGYSVSREKKERFSLILESASTNQTSMYLCASRQREISNQPQHFGDGTRLSIL.

The CDR3 loop reads CAWTRGQGRNEQFF. The CDR3 DNA is TGTGCCTGGACTAGGGGACAGGGGAGGAATGAGCAGTTCTTC. This chain connects TRBV30 to TRBJ2-1; 10 nucleotides line up with TRBD1. Trimming took 4 bases from V and 7 from J; bases not matched to a gene: 7. Per germline, CDR1 GTSNPN and CDR2 SVGIG (reference sequence). This CDR3 is 14 amino acids long.

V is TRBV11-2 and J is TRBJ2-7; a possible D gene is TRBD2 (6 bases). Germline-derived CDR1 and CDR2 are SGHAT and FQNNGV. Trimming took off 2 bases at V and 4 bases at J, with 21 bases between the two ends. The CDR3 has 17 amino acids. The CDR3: CASSLNLNQDGGYEQYF. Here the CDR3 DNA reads TGTGCCAGCAGCTTAAACCTTAACCAAGACGGAGGGTACGAGCAGTACTTC.

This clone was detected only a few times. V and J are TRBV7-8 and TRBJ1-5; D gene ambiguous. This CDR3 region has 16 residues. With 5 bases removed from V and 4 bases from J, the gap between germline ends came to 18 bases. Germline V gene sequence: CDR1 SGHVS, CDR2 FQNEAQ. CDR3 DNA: TGTGCCAGCAGCCTAGGAGTAGGTTCGGGAAATCAGCCCCAGCATTTT. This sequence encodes CASSLGVGSGNQPQHF.

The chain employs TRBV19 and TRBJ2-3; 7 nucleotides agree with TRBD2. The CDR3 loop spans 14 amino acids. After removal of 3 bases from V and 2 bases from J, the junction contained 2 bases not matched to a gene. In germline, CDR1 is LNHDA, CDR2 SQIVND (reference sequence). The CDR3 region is CASSITSDTDTQYF. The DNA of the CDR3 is TGTGCCAGTAGTATCACTAGCGACACAGATACGCAGTATTTT.

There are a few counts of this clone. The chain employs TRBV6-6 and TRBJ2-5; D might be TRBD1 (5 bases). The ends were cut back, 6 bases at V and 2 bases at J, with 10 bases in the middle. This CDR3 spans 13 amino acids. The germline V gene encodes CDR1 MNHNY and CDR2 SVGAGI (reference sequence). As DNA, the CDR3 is TGTGCCAGCAGGGACACGGCTCAAGAGACCCAGTACTTC. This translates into CASRDTAQETQYF.

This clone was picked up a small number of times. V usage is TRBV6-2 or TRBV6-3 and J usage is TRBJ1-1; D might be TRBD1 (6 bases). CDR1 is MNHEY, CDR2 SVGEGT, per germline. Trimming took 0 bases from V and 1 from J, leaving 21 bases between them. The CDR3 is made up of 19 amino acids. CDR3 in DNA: TGTGCCAGCAGTTACTCTCCCCAACGACAGGTCCCGAGGAACACTGAAGCTTTCTTT. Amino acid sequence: CASSYSPQRQVPRNTEAFF.

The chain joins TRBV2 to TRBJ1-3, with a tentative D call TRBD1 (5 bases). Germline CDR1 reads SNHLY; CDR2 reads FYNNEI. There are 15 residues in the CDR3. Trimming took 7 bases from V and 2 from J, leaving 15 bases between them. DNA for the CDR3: TGTGCCAGCAAAGGGGCGGGGTCAACTGGAAACACCATATATTTT. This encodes CASKGAGSTGNTIYF.

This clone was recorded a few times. CDR3 sequence (DNA): TGTGCCAGCAGCCGTAGGACAGGGGACTACGAGCAGTACTTC. This sequence encodes CASSRRTGDYEQYF. This chain joins TRBV5-8 and TRBJ2-7; 9 bases align to TRBD1. This CDR3 comprises 14 residues. Trimming removed 4 bases from V and 3 bases from J; junction bases left unmatched: 5. Germline V gene lookup returns CDR1 SGHTS and CDR2 YDEGEE. The variable domain in full, completed from reference TRBV5-8 and TRBJ2-7, reads EAGVTQSPTHLIKTRGQQATLRCSPISGHTSVYWYQQALGLGLQFLLWYDEGEERNRGNFPPRFSGRQFPNYSSELNVNALELEDSALYLCASSRRTGDYEQYFGPGTRLTVT.

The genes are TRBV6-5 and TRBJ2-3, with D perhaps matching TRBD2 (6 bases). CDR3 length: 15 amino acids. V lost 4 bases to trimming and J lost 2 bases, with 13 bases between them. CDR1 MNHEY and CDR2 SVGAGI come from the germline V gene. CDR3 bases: TGTGCCAGCAGTTTTTACGGGGGACTCACAGATACGCAGTATTTT. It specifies CASSFYGGLTDTQYF.

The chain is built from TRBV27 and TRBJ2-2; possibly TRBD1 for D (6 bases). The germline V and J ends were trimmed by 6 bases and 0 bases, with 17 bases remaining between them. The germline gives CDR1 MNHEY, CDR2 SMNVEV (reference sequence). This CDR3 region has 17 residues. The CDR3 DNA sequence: TGTGCCAGCAGGCCCGGGTTGGGGGCAGCGAACACCGGGGAGCTGTTTTTT. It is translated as CASRPGLGAANTGELFF.

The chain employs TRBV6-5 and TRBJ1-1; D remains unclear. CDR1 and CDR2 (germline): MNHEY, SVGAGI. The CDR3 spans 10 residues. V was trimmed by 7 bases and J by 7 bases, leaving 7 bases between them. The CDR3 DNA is TGTGCCAGCAAGAGAGGTGAAGCTTTCTTT. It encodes CASKRGEAFF.